Given below is one T cell receptor beta chain in context. CDR3 length equals 17 residues. CDR1 is SGDLS and CDR2 is YYNGEE in the germline V gene. The V gene lost 0 bases and the J gene lost 7 bases, with 19 bases spanning the gap. The data derive from a study of blood T cell repertoires in COVID-19. Study information: Acute-phase and convalescent COVID-19 samples originated in the United States, Italy and Spain.

Authors' data handling: Amplification of reference gene primers was used by the study to estimate nucleated cell counts. The table came from immunoSEQ multiplex PCR; TCRdb's copy has only in-frame clones and leaves some out. V and J calls and clone size are as listed in that table; D and trimming were resolved from the DNA. This table has 110,000 to 150,000 clones, about 86% appearing once. This TCR came from a woman in her forties with acute or convalescent COVID-19. The chain couples TRBV9 to TRBJ1-4, with D perhaps matching TRBD1 (5 bases). Sequenced material: peripheral blood. Here the CDR3 reads CASSVDSPITGTEKLFF. The CDR3 region has the DNA TGTGCCAGCAGCGTAGACAGTCCCATAACAGGTACTGAAAAACTGTTTTTT.